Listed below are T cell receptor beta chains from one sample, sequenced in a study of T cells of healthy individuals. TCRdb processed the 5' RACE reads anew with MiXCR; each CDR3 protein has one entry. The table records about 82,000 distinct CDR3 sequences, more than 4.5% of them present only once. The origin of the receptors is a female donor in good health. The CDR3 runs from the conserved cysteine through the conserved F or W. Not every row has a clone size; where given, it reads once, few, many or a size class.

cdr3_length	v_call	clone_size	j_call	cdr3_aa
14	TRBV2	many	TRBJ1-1	CASSAKAVNTEAFF
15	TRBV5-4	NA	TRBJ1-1	CASAGQGRGDTEAFF
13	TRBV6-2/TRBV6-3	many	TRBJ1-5	CASTRESNQPQHF
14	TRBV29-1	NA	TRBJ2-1	CSVVTGSSYNEQFF
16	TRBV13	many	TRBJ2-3	CASSLSVVEVADTQYF
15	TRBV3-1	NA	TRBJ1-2	CASSQQGSLGGGYTF
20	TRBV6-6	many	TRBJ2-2	CASRTPRLAGGPQDTGVLFF
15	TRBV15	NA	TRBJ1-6	CATSRVDSQNSPLHF
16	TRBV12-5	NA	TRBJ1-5	CASGPDYGGASQPQHF
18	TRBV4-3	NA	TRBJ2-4	CASSQDSWSTSGRNIQYF
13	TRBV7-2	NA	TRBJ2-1	CVSSLPGGDEQFF
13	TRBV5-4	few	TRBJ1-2	CASSLRGRGGYTF
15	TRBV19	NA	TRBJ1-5	CASSIGPYSNQPQHF
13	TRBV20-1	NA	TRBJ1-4	CSARTGAGEKLFF
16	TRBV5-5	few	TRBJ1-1	CASSMELGVLVTEAFF
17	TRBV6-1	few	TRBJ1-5	CASSELEWQGARQPQHF
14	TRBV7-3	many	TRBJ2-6	CASSAGAGANVLTF
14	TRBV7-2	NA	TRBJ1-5	CASSFLDSNQPQHF
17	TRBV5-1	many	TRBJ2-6	CASSLALDSSGANVLTF
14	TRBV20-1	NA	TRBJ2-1	CSAREGTSRNEQFF
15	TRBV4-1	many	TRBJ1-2	CASSQDRGRLYGYTF
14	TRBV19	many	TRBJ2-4	CASSIVAGADIQYF
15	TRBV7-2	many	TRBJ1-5	CASSPPGTDVKPQHF
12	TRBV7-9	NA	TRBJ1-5	CASSLSNQPQHF
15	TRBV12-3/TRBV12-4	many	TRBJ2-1	CASRFSGKAYNEQFF
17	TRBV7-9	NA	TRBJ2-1	CASSPPGDRRNYNEQFF
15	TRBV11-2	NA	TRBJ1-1	CASSLERGQRTEAFF
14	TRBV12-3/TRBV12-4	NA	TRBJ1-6	CASSLTVHGSPLHF
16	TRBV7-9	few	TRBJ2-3	CAAPPVGLKDTDTQYF
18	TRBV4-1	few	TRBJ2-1	CASSQRPPGSGSYNEQFF
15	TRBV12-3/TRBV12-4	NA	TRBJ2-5	CASSLQGGGQETQYF